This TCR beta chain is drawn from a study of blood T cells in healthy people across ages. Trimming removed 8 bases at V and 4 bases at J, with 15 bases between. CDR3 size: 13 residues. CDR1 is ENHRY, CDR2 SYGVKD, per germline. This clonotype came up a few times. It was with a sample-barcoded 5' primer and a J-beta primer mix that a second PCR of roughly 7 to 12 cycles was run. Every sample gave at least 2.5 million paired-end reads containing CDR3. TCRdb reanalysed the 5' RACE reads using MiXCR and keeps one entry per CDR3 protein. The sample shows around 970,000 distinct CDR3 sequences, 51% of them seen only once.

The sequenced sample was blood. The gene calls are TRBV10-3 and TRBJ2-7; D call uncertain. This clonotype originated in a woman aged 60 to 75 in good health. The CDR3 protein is CAIFRTAQYEQYF. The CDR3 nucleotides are TGTGCCATCTTTAGGACCGCCCAGTACGAGCAGTACTTC.